A selection of T cell receptor beta chains follows, all from one sample in a study of cytomegalovirus exposure and HLA in healthy donors. Measured with immunoSEQ multiplex PCR; TCRdb has only the in-frame clones, and not every one. The sample lists approximately 150,000 clones, around four fifths occurring once. Sequencing input: PBMCs. These receptor sequences come from a man aged 25-45 years in good health and CMV-seropositive. Each CDR3 is given with its conserved first and last residue. A D gene is named only where the DNA matches it firmly. A row's size may be missing; if present it is once, few, many or a size class.

clone size: NA; J gene: TRBJ1-2; V gene: TRBV4-1; D gene: TRBD1; CDR3 protein: CASSQERGQNYGYTF; CDR3 DNA: TGCGCCAGCAGCCAAGAGAGGGGGCAGAACTATGGCTACACCTTC
clone size: medium-sized; J gene: TRBJ1-2; V gene: TRBV2; D gene: NA; CDR3 protein: CASSDSAHYGYTF; CDR3 DNA: TGTGCCAGCAGTGACAGCGCGCACTATGGCTACACCTTC
clone size: NA; J gene: TRBJ2-6; V gene: TRBV27; D gene: TRBD1; CDR3 protein: CASNLQGAPGANVLTF; CDR3 DNA: TGTGCCAGCAACCTACAGGGGGCGCCTGGGGCCAACGTCCTGACTTTC
clone size: NA; J gene: TRBJ1-3; V gene: TRBV7-9; D gene: NA; CDR3 protein: CASSPEGEGNTIYF; CDR3 DNA: TGTGCCAGCAGCCCTGAAGGGGAAGGAAACACCATATATTTT
clone size: once; J gene: TRBJ2-7; V gene: TRBV4-3; D gene: TRBD1; CDR3 protein: CASSQSRGGQGFYEQYF; CDR3 DNA: TGCGCCAGCAGCCAATCCCGGGGGGGACAGGGGTTCTACGAGCAGTACTTC
clone size: NA; J gene: TRBJ1-6; V gene: TRBV10-2; D gene: TRBD1; CDR3 protein: CASGRTGPGLHF; CDR3 DNA: TGCGCCAGCGGGAGGACAGGGCCCGGTCTCCACTTT
clone size: NA; J gene: TRBJ2-3; V gene: TRBV27; D gene: NA; CDR3 protein: CASSFRGPKYTQYF; CDR3 DNA: TGTGCCAGCAGTTTCCGCGGGCCAAAATATACGCAGTATTTT
clone size: NA; J gene: TRBJ1-5; V gene: TRBV9; D gene: NA; CDR3 protein: CASSPRPHGAQHF; CDR3 DNA: TGTGCCAGCAGCCCCAGGCCCCACGGGGCCCAGCATTTT
clone size: NA; J gene: TRBJ1-6; V gene: TRBV4-3; D gene: NA; CDR3 protein: CASSQDSISSYNSPLHF; CDR3 DNA: TGCGCCAGCAGCCAAGATAGTATAAGCTCCTATAATTCACCCCTCCACTTT
clone size: once; J gene: TRBJ2-3; V gene: TRBV5-4; D gene: TRBD2; CDR3 protein: CASSEGTSGSTDTQYF; CDR3 DNA: TGTGCCAGCAGCGAGGGGACTAGCGGCAGCACAGATACGCAGTATTTT
clone size: few; J gene: TRBJ1-2; V gene: TRBV6-1; D gene: TRBD1; CDR3 protein: CASSEGGQGYGYTF; CDR3 DNA: TGTGCCAGCAGTGAGGGGGGACAGGGCTATGGCTACACCTTC
clone size: NA; J gene: TRBJ2-1; V gene: TRBV15; D gene: NA; CDR3 protein: CATSRRPSNNEQFF; CDR3 DNA: TGTGCCACCAGCAGGCGCCCAAGTAACAATGAGCAGTTCTTC
clone size: NA; J gene: TRBJ2-7; V gene: TRBV9; D gene: NA; CDR3 protein: CASSLLQGSGEQYF; CDR3 DNA: TGTGCCAGCAGCCTGCTCCAGGGGAGTGGCGAGCAGTACTTC
clone size: once; J gene: TRBJ2-7; V gene: TRBV10-3; D gene: TRBD1; CDR3 protein: CAMASRDRPYEQYF; CDR3 DNA: TGTGCCATGGCGAGCCGGGACAGACCCTACGAGCAGTACTTC
clone size: NA; J gene: TRBJ2-5; V gene: TRBV15; D gene: NA; CDR3 protein: CATSRAGLARWTQYF; CDR3 DNA: TGTGCCACCAGCAGAGCCGGACTGGCGAGGTGGACCCAGTACTTC
clone size: NA; J gene: TRBJ2-7; V gene: TRBV27; D gene: TRBD1; CDR3 protein: CASSFIWETGGPYEQYF; CDR3 DNA: TGTGCCAGCAGTTTTATATGGGAGACAGGGGGCCCCTACGAGCAGTACTTC
clone size: NA; J gene: TRBJ1-2; V gene: TRBV27; D gene: NA; CDR3 protein: CASSLGGLAGYTF; CDR3 DNA: TGTGCCAGCAGTTTGGGGGGTTTGGCTGGCTACACCTTC
clone size: NA; J gene: TRBJ2-5; V gene: TRBV6-1; D gene: NA; CDR3 protein: CALEIGGPRETQYF; CDR3 DNA: TGTGCCCTTGAAATCGGGGGGCCGAGGGAGACCCAGTACTTC
clone size: NA; J gene: TRBJ2-3; V gene: TRBV6-6; D gene: NA; CDR3 protein: CASSRTMVAGTDTQYF; CDR3 DNA: TGTGCCAGCAGTCGGACTATGGTAGCGGGCACAGATACGCAGTATTTT
clone size: NA; J gene: TRBJ2-3; V gene: TRBV6-4; D gene: TRBD2; CDR3 protein: CASSPETSGGTDTQYF; CDR3 DNA: TGTGCCAGCAGTCCAGAGACTAGCGGGGGCACAGATACGCAGTATTTT
clone size: NA; J gene: TRBJ2-3; V gene: TRBV4-1; D gene: TRBD2; CDR3 protein: CASSQDWAAGGLGDTQYF; CDR3 DNA: TGCGCCAGCAGCCAAGATTGGGCAGCGGGGGGCTTAGGGGATACGCAGTATTTT
clone size: NA; J gene: TRBJ1-5; V gene: TRBV28; D gene: NA; CDR3 protein: CASSSRGGSNQPQHF; CDR3 DNA: TGTGCCAGCAGTTCGCGCGGTGGGAGCAATCAGCCCCAGCATTTT
clone size: few; J gene: TRBJ2-5; V gene: TRBV6-5; D gene: NA; CDR3 protein: CASTFLETQYF; CDR3 DNA: TGTGCCAGCACCTTCTTAGAGACCCAGTACTTC
clone size: NA; J gene: TRBJ1-1; V gene: TRBV7-8; D gene: NA; CDR3 protein: CASSLAAGTEAFF; CDR3 DNA: TGTGCCAGCAGCTTAGCGGCAGGGACTGAAGCTTTCTTT
clone size: few; J gene: TRBJ2-3; V gene: TRBV5-6; D gene: TRBD2; CDR3 protein: CASSLVGGLAGTSTDTQYF; CDR3 DNA: TGTGCCAGCAGCTTGGTCGGTGGACTAGCGGGGACTAGCACAGATACGCAGTATTTT
clone size: NA; J gene: TRBJ2-3; V gene: TRBV10-2; D gene: TRBD2; CDR3 protein: CASSDAGRGTDTQYF; CDR3 DNA: TGCGCCAGCAGTGATGCAGGGAGGGGCACAGATACGCAGTATTTT
clone size: few; J gene: TRBJ2-7; V gene: TRBV18; D gene: NA; CDR3 protein: CASSDLATEQYF; CDR3 DNA: TGTGCCAGCTCAGACCTAGCGACCGAGCAGTACTTC
clone size: NA; J gene: TRBJ2-5; V gene: TRBV5-1; D gene: TRBD1; CDR3 protein: CASSLWGTGETQYF; CDR3 DNA: TGCGCCAGCAGCCTGTGGGGGACAGGAGAGACCCAGTACTTC
clone size: NA; J gene: TRBJ2-5; V gene: TRBV7-9; D gene: TRBD1; CDR3 protein: CASSFGQGEKTQYF; CDR3 DNA: TGTGCCAGCAGCTTTGGACAGGGGGAAAAGACCCAGTACTTC
clone size: few; J gene: TRBJ1-6; V gene: TRBV2; D gene: NA; CDR3 protein: CASSSRESSYNSPLHF; CDR3 DNA: TGTGCCAGCAGTTCCAGGGAAAGCTCCTATAATTCACCCCTCCACTTT
clone size: NA; J gene: TRBJ2-1; V gene: TRBV4-2; D gene: TRBD2; CDR3 protein: CASSRGSSGSYNEQFF; CDR3 DNA: TGTGCCAGCAGCCGAGGGTCTAGCGGCTCCTACAATGAGCAGTTCTTC
clone size: few; J gene: TRBJ2-1; V gene: TRBV7-9; D gene: NA; CDR3 protein: CASSWREVFLDEQFF; CDR3 DNA: TGTGCCAGCAGCTGGCGGGAAGTCTTTTTGGATGAGCAGTTCTTC
clone size: few; J gene: TRBJ1-3; V gene: TRBV10-2; D gene: NA; CDR3 protein: CASSGGSSGNTIYF; CDR3 DNA: TGCGCCAGCAGTGGAGGGAGCTCTGGAAACACCATATATTTT
clone size: NA; J gene: TRBJ1-2; V gene: TRBV6-6; D gene: NA; CDR3 protein: CASSYSVRDYGYTF; CDR3 DNA: TGTGCCAGCAGTTACTCAGTCAGGGACTATGGCTACACCTTC
clone size: NA; J gene: TRBJ2-1; V gene: TRBV4-3; D gene: NA; CDR3 protein: CASSHLGSSAYNEQFF; CDR3 DNA: TGCGCCAGCAGCCACCTTGGTAGCTCGGCCTACAATGAGCAGTTCTTC
clone size: NA; J gene: TRBJ2-7; V gene: TRBV30; D gene: NA; CDR3 protein: CAWNPTSSYEQYF; CDR3 DNA: TGTGCCTGGAACCCTACGAGCTCCTACGAGCAGTACTTC
clone size: NA; J gene: TRBJ2-5; V gene: TRBV2; D gene: NA; CDR3 protein: CASSVNSRETQYF; CDR3 DNA: TGTGCCAGCAGTGTGAACAGCAGAGAGACCCAGTACTTC
clone size: NA; J gene: TRBJ1-2; V gene: TRBV10-3; D gene: NA; CDR3 protein: CAIMRAGDYGYTF; CDR3 DNA: TGTGCCATAATGAGGGCAGGGGACTATGGCTACACCTTC
clone size: few; J gene: TRBJ1-6; V gene: TRBV30; D gene: NA; CDR3 protein: CAWENNGETPLHF; CDR3 DNA: TGTGCCTGGGAAAATAATGGGGAGACACCCCTCCACTTT
clone size: NA; J gene: TRBJ1-3; V gene: TRBV13; D gene: NA; CDR3 protein: CASSLAGAGNTIYF; CDR3 DNA: TGTGCCAGCAGCTTAGCAGGGGCAGGAAACACCATATATTTT
clone size: NA; J gene: TRBJ1-4; V gene: TRBV19; D gene: NA; CDR3 protein: CASSIVGGNEKLFF; CDR3 DNA: TGTGCCAGTAGTATAGTAGGGGGAAATGAAAAACTGTTTTTT
clone size: NA; J gene: TRBJ2-7; V gene: TRBV2; D gene: NA; CDR3 protein: CASSPVNEQYF; CDR3 DNA: TGTGCCAGCAGCCCGGTAAACGAGCAGTACTTC
clone size: NA; J gene: TRBJ2-7; V gene: TRBV7-2; D gene: NA; CDR3 protein: CASSLGTGWSYEQYF; CDR3 DNA: TGTGCCAGCAGCCTCGGTACAGGTTGGTCCTACGAGCAGTACTTC
clone size: NA; J gene: TRBJ2-5; V gene: TRBV7-2; D gene: NA; CDR3 protein: CASSSHVETQYF; CDR3 DNA: TGTGCCAGCAGCTCCCATGTGGAGACCCAGTACTTC
clone size: NA; J gene: TRBJ2-7; V gene: TRBV10-2; D gene: NA; CDR3 protein: CASSVGRFSYEQYF; CDR3 DNA: TGCGCCAGCAGTGTCGGCAGGTTCTCCTACGAGCAGTACTTC
clone size: NA; J gene: TRBJ1-5; V gene: TRBV15; D gene: NA; CDR3 protein: CATSSYRQPQHF; CDR3 DNA: TGTGCCACCAGCAGCTATCGTCAGCCCCAGCATTTT
clone size: NA; J gene: TRBJ2-5; V gene: TRBV6-1; D gene: NA; CDR3 protein: CASSETGRQETQYF; CDR3 DNA: TGTGCCAGCAGTGAGACAGGCCGGCAGGAGACCCAGTACTTC
clone size: NA; J gene: TRBJ2-7; V gene: TRBV6-6; D gene: TRBD2; CDR3 protein: CASSYFKLAGAYEQYF; CDR3 DNA: TGTGCCAGCAGTTACTTTAAGCTAGCGGGCGCCTACGAGCAGTACTTC
clone size: NA; J gene: TRBJ1-1; V gene: TRBV4-1; D gene: TRBD1; CDR3 protein: CASSPWTGGPRATEAFF; CDR3 DNA: TGCGCCAGCAGCCCTTGGACAGGGGGCCCTAGGGCCACTGAAGCTTTCTTT
clone size: once; J gene: TRBJ2-2; V gene: TRBV6-4; D gene: TRBD1; CDR3 protein: CASSNKGGASGELFF; CDR3 DNA: TGTGCCAGCAGTAATAAAGGGGGCGCCTCCGGGGAGCTGTTTTTT
clone size: NA; J gene: TRBJ1-1; V gene: TRBV29-1; D gene: NA; CDR3 protein: CSVPGPNTEAFF; CDR3 DNA: TGCAGCGTACCAGGGCCGAACACTGAAGCTTTCTTT
clone size: NA; J gene: TRBJ2-5; V gene: TRBV2; D gene: TRBD2; CDR3 protein: CASSDVAGGQETQYF; CDR3 DNA: TGTGCCAGCAGTGACGTAGCGGGGGGTCAAGAGACCCAGTACTTC
clone size: NA; J gene: TRBJ2-7; V gene: TRBV7-6; D gene: NA; CDR3 protein: CASSPGVDILSSYEQYF; CDR3 DNA: TGTGCCAGCAGCCCCGGGGTCGACATCCTCAGCTCCTACGAGCAGTACTTC
clone size: NA; J gene: TRBJ2-7; V gene: TRBV7-2; D gene: TRBD2; CDR3 protein: CASSLGTSGGVGYF; CDR3 DNA: TGTGCCAGCAGCTTAGGAACTAGCGGGGGGGTTGGGTACTTC
clone size: NA; J gene: TRBJ2-1; V gene: TRBV4-3; D gene: NA; CDR3 protein: CASSQDESGYNEQFF; CDR3 DNA: TGCGCCAGCAGCCAAGATGAGTCCGGGTACAATGAGCAGTTCTTC
clone size: NA; J gene: TRBJ2-2; V gene: TRBV19; D gene: TRBD1; CDR3 protein: CASSNRDRGRPGELFF; CDR3 DNA: TGTGCCAGTAGTAACCGGGACAGGGGGCGCCCCGGGGAGCTGTTTTTT
clone size: few; J gene: TRBJ1-5; V gene: TRBV27; D gene: TRBD1; CDR3 protein: CASSRDRGQPQHF; CDR3 DNA: TGTGCCAGCAGTCGGGACAGGGGACAGCCCCAGCATTTT
clone size: NA; J gene: TRBJ2-3; V gene: TRBV6-6; D gene: NA; CDR3 protein: CASRGAGDTQYF; CDR3 DNA: TGTGCCAGCAGAGGGGCCGGAGATACGCAGTATTTT
clone size: once; J gene: TRBJ1-5; V gene: TRBV4-3; D gene: NA; CDR3 protein: CASSQQGGNQPQHF; CDR3 DNA: TGCGCCAGCAGCCAACAGGGTGGGAATCAGCCCCAGCATTTT